This T cell receptor (beta chain) originates from a study of T cell repertoires in ileal Crohn's disease. Study-level background: About half received postoperative treatment, some ten with thiopurines and about 20 anti-TNF. Overall study findings and caveats: Clonality above 26.8% at surgery always came with endoscopic recurrence.

As for this clone: Its antigen is not identified.

Per sample, roughly 470 nanograms of biopsy DNA were TCRB immunosequenced. Assay used: immunoSEQ multiplex PCR; TCRdb lists only in-frame clones, some missing. The profile shows about 11,000 clones, just under 75% of them singletons. As to time point: neoterminal ileum biopsy at postoperative endoscopy, about 6 months after surgery. Trimming cost V 4 bases and J 5 bases, with 15 bases left between them. Germline V gene sequence: CDR1 SGDLS, CDR2 YYNGEE. The CDR3 is 14 residues long. This chain links TRBV9 with TRBJ2-5; D may be TRBD2 (6 bases). What was sequenced was ileal tissue. This TCR was sampled from an adult with Crohn's disease. In nucleotides, the CDR3 is TGTGCCAGCAGCCCCGGAGGACTAACGGAGACCCAGTACTTC. Protein: CASSPGGLTETQYF.